The 16 T cell receptor beta chains reported below all come from one sample, sequenced in a study of T cell responses to AZD1222 COVID-19 vaccine. Libraries were prepared by immunoSEQ multiplex PCR; TCRdb keeps only in-frame clonotypes and omits some of them. The data contain some 150,000 clones, about 92% of them singletons. The sample was peripheral blood, taken 28 days after the second AZD1222 dose. The receptors derive from an adult who received the AZD1222 COVID-19 vaccine.

The gene calls are TRBV6-6 and TRBJ1-1, with a possible D match to TRBD1 (6 bases). This CDR3 region has 16 residues. Germline loops: CDR1 MNHNY, CDR2 SVGAGI (reference sequence). V was clipped by 4 bases and J by 2 bases, with 17 bases between them. The CDR3 here is CASSSAPGGRNTEAFF. CDR3 coding DNA: TGTGCCAGCAGTTCCGCCCCCGGGGGGCGAAACACTGAAGCTTTCTTT.

The CDR3 DNA follows: TGTGCCAGCAGCTCCCAAGGGACTAGCGGGAGCGGGCAGTTCTTC. Translation: CASSSQGTSGSGQFF. The rearrangement links TRBV5-4 to TRBJ2-1; 14 bases agree with TRBD2. The CDR3 sequence is 15 residues long. J lost 12 bases, V lost 3 bases, and 8 bases had no gene match. Germline V gene data show CDR1 as SGHNT and CDR2 as YYREEE (reference sequence).

In nucleotides, the CDR3 is TGTGCCAGCAGAGCGGGAGATTCTTACGAGCAGTACTTC. This translates into CASRAGDSYEQYF. The chain couples TRBV2 to TRBJ2-7; 8 nucleotides agree with TRBD2. CDR1 is SNHLY, CDR2 FYNNEI, per germline. This CDR3 is 13 amino acids long. V lost 6 bases, J lost 4 bases, and 5 bases stayed unmatched.

The V call is TRBV28, the J call TRBJ2-7; D gene ambiguous. There are 11 residues in the CDR3. Trimming pared 4 bases from V and 3 bases from J, leaving 4 bases between. Germline lookup yields CDR1 MDHEN and CDR2 SYDVKM. CDR3 DNA sequence: TGTGCCAGCAGTTGGCTCTACGAGCAGTACTTC. It translates to CASSWLYEQYF.

The chain is built from TRBV30 and TRBJ1-6; unclear D gene. CDR3 length equals 14 residues. V was trimmed by 0 bases and J by 9 bases, leaving 12 bases between them. The germline V gene encodes CDR1 GTSNPN and CDR2 SVGIG (reference sequence). The DNA for the CDR3 is TGTGCCTGGAGTGTACTCGGTGGGAGTTCACCCCTCCACTTT. Its protein product is CAWSVLGGSSPLHF.

The chain links TRBV5-5 to TRBJ1-4; no clear D. The CDR3 contains 14 residues. Trimming took off 4 bases at V and 0 bases at J, with 7 bases between the two ends. Germline loops: CDR1 SGHKS, CDR2 YYEKEE (reference sequence). The CDR3 DNA is TGTGCCAGCAGCCCATATGCAACTAATGAAAAACTGTTTTTT. This sequence encodes CASSPYATNEKLFF. The complete variable domain, with remaining parts taken from reference TRBV5-5 and TRBJ1-4, reads DAGVTQSPTHLIKTRGQQVTLRCSPISGHKSVSWYQQVLGQGPQFIFQYYEKEERGRGNFPDRFSARQFPNYSSELNVNALLLGDSALYLCASSPYATNEKLFFGSGTQLSVL.

The chain joins TRBV2 to TRBJ2-7, with D unclear. Germline CDR1 SNHLY, CDR2 FYNNEI. Trimming took 7 bases from V and 3 from J, leaving 10 bases between them. The CDR3 covers 12 residues. CDR3 loop: CASIAGDYEQYF. CDR3 nucleotides: TGTGCCAGCATCGCAGGAGACTACGAGCAGTACTTC.

CDR3 in amino acids: CAWSLNQNTEAFF. The DNA of the CDR3 is TGTGCCTGGAGTCTTAACCAGAACACTGAAGCTTTCTTT. J is TRBJ1-1 and V is TRBV30; D call uncertain. Germline CDR1 is GTSNPN and CDR2 is SVGIG (reference sequence). V lost 2 bases to trimming and J lost 1 base, with 8 bases between them. CDR3 length equals 13 residues.

CDR3 sequence: CASSLYGQGAPDTEAFF. In DNA form, the CDR3 reads TGTGCCAGCAGTCTCTACGGACAGGGGGCGCCGGACACTGAAGCTTTCTTT. V is TRBV28 and J is TRBJ1-1; 11 bases line up with TRBD1. The trim removed 5 bases at V and 3 bases at J, leaving 11 bases unmatched. Germline CDR1 and CDR2: MDHEN and SYDVKM. The CDR3 runs 17 residues.

The gene calls are TRBV4-1 and TRBJ2-7; 8 bases are shared with TRBD1. The germline gives CDR1 MGHRA, CDR2 YSYEKL. The CDR3 extends over 15 amino acids. The V and J ends lost 1 base and 4 bases, in that order; junction bases with no gene match: 6. The DNA of the CDR3 is TGCGCCAGCAGCCAAGTAGGAACAGGGGGTTACGAGCAGTACTTC. It translates to CASSQVGTGGYEQYF.

CDR3 residues: CASAQGNYGYTF. The CDR3 nucleotides are TGTGCCAGCGCACAGGGGAACTATGGCTACACCTTC. The chain carries TRBV25-1 and TRBJ1-2; TRBD1 agrees at 7 bases. J was trimmed by 2 bases and V by 8 bases; bases with no gene match: 2. Germline-derived CDR1 and CDR2 are MGHDK and SYGVNS. This CDR3 is built from 12 residues.

The rearrangement joins TRBV7-2 to TRBJ2-7; D may correspond to TRBD1 or TRBD2 (5 bases each). V was trimmed by 5 bases and J by 5 bases, leaving 10 bases between them. Germline loops: CDR1 SGHTA, CDR2 FQGNSA. The CDR3 is 12 residues long. The CDR3 here is CASSRDLDEQYF. CDR3 sequence (DNA): TGTGCCAGCAGCCGGGACCTAGACGAGCAGTACTTC.

This chain joins TRBV25-1 and TRBJ2-7; 7 bases match TRBD1. Germline CDR1 is MGHDK and CDR2 is SYGVNS. Losses at the gene ends were 1 base for V and 0 bases for J; bases not matched to a gene: 9. The CDR3 runs to 17 residues. CDR3 region: CASSEFFDRDGSYEQYF. CDR3 DNA sequence: TGTGCCAGCAGTGAATTTTTTGACAGGGACGGCTCCTACGAGCAGTACTTC.

This chain connects TRBV27 to TRBJ1-1; D is ambiguous. CDR1 is MNHEY, CDR2 SMNVEV, per germline (reference sequence). CDR3 length equals 15 residues. Trimming took off 3 bases at V and 1 base at J, with 12 bases between the two ends. The CDR3 protein is CASSFTSPRNTEAFF. The CDR3 nucleotides are TGTGCCAGCAGTTTCACATCTCCTAGGAACACTGAAGCTTTCTTT.

The table lists this clone with a count of one. The chain employs TRBV4-1 and TRBJ1-2; a weak D match, TRBD1 (5 bases). The CDR3 totals 17 residues. Germline V gene data show CDR1 as MGHRA and CDR2 as YSYEKL. V lost 3 bases, J lost 2 bases, and 19 bases lay in between. Written as DNA, the CDR3 is TGCGCCAGCAGCCACGGGGGACCGCGTGAGGGAAACTATGGCTACACCTTC. This codes for CASSHGGPREGNYGYTF.

The chain recombines TRBV6-5 with TRBJ1-5; unclear D gene. The V gene's germline CDR1 is MNHEY and CDR2 SVGAGI. Trimming pared 8 bases from V and 9 bases from J, leaving 14 bases between. The CDR3 spans 12 residues. CDR3 amino acids: CASGIGRSPQHF. The CDR3 nucleotides read TGTGCCAGCGGGATAGGAAGGTCGCCCCAGCATTTT.